This entry concerns a single T cell receptor beta chain. Its specificity is not known. The data derive from a study of response to subunit inactivated influenza vaccine. Study observations and caveats: Authors suggested each seasonal flu vaccination may recruit only limited numbers of new T cells.

Each CDR3 protein is one row after TCRdb ran MiXCR on the RT-PCR reads. The profile shows about 540,000 distinct CDR3 sequences, 20% to 25% of them singletons. The same sample was also used in a study of T cells expressing NK-cell markers. That study reports: UMIs were included in TCR beta cDNA generated by 5'RACE template switching. Seven sequenced donors out of eight were HCMV-seropositive, one seronegative.

The clonotype was recovered from a man in his forties or fifties who received an inactivated influenza vaccine. The starting material was CD4+ T cells sorted from PBMCs, obtained 12 days after vaccination.

CDR3 DNA: TGCGCCAGCAGCTTGGCGGCGTCCGGACTCTATGGCTACACCTTC. It specifies CASSLAASGLYGYTF. V is TRBV5-1 and J is TRBJ1-2; D call uncertain. CDR1 SGHRS and CDR2 YFSETQ come from the germline V gene. There are 15 residues in the CDR3. Trimming removed 0 bases from V and 4 bases from J, with 13 bases in between.